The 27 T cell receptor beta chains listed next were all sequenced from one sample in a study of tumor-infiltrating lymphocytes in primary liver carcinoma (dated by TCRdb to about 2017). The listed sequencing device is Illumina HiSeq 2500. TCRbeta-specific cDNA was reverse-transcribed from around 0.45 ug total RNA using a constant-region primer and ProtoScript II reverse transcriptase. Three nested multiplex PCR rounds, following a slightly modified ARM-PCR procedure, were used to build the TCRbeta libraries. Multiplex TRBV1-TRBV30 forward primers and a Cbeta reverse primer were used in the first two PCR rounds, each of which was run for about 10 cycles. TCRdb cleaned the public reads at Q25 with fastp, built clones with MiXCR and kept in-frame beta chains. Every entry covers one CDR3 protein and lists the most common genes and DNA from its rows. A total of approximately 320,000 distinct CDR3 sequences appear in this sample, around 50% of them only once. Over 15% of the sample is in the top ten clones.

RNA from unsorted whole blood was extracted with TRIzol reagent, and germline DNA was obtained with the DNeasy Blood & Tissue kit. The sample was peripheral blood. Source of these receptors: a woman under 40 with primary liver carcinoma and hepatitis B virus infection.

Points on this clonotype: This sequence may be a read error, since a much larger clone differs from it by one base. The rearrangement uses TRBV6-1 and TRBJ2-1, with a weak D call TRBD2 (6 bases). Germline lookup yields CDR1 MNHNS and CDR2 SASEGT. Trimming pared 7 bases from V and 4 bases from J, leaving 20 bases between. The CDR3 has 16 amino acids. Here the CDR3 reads CASKSSLAELYNEQFF. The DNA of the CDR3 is TGTGCCAGCAAGAGTTCGTTAGCGGAACTTTACAATGAGCAGTTCTTC.

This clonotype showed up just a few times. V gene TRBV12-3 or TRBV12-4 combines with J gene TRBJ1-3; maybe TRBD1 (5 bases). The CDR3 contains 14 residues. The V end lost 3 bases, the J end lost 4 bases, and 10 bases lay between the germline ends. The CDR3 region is CASSFGGIGNTIYF. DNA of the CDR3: TGTGCCAGCAGTTTCGGGGGGATAGGAAACACCATATATTTT.

CDR3 region: CASSEVRINYEQYF. DNA of the CDR3: TGTGCCAGCAGTGAAGTCAGGATTAACTACGAGCAGTACTTC. V gene TRBV6-5 combines with J gene TRBJ2-7; D remains ambiguous. V dropped 5 bases and J dropped 3 bases, with 14 bases sitting between them. The CDR3 consists of 14 residues. Germline CDR1 is MNHEY and CDR2 is SVGAGI.

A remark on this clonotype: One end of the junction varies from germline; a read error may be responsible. The CDR3 coding sequence is TGTGTCAGCAGTGAGGGGACCTATGGCTACACCTTC. Its protein is CVSSEGTYGYTF. The J gene is TRBJ1-2, the V gene TRBV6-1; D might be TRBD1 (5 bases). Germline CDR1 and CDR2: MNHNS and SASEGT. The CDR3 spans 12 residues.

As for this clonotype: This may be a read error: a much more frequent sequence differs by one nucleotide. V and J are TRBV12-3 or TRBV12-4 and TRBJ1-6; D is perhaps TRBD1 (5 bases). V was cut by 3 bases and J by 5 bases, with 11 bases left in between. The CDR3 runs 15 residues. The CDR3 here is CASSFLDTDNSPLHF. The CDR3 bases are TGTGCCAGCAGTTTTCTGGACACGGATAATTCACCCCTCCACTTT.

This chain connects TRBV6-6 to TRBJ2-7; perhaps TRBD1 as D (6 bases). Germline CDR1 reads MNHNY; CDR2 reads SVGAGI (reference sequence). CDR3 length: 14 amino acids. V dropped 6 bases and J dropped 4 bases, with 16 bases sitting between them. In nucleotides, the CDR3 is TGTGCCAGCAGGACCTCCGGACAGAGGTACGAGCAGTACTTC. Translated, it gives CASRTSGQRYEQYF.

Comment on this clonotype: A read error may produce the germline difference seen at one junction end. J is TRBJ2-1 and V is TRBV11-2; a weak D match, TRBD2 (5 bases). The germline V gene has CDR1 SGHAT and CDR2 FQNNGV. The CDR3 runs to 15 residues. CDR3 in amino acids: CANSRIASSYNEQFF. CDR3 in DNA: TGTGCCAACAGCCGGATAGCTAGCTCCTACAACGAGCAGTTCTTC.

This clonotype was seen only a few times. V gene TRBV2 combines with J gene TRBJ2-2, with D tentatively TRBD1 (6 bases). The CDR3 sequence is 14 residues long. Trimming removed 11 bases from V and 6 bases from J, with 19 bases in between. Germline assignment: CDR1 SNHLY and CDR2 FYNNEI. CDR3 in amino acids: CASREQGFPGELFF. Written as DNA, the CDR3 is TGTGCCTCTAGAGAGCAGGGGTTTCCCGGGGAGCTGTTTTTT. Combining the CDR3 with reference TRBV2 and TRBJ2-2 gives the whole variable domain EPEVTQTPSHQVTQMGQEVILRCVPISNHLYFYWYRQILGQKVEFLVSFYNNEISEKSEIFDDQFSVERPDGSNFTLKIRSTKLEDSAMYFCASREQGFPGELFFGEGSRLTVL.

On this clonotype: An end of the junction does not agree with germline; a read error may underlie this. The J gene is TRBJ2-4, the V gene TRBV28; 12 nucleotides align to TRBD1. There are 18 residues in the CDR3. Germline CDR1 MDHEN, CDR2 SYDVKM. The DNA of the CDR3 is TGTGCCAGCAGGATTTCCGGGACAGGGGGCCTAGCCAAAAACATTCAGTGCTTC. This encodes CASRISGTGGLAKNIQCF.

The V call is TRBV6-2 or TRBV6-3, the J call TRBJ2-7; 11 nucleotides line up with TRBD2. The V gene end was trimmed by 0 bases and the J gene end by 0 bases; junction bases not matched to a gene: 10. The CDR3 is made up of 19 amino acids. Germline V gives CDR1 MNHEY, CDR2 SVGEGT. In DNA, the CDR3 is TGTGCCAGCAGTTACTCCCTGGCTAGCGGGAGGTCACCCTCCTACGAGCAGTACTTC. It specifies CASSYSLASGRSPSYEQYF.

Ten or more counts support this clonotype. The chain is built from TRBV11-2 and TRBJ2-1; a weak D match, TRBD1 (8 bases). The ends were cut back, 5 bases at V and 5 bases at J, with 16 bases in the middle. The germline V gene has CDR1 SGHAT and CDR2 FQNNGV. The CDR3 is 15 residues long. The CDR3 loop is CASSLTGGANNEQFF. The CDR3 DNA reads TGTGCCAGCAGCCTAACAGGGGGGGCTAACAATGAGCAGTTCTTC.

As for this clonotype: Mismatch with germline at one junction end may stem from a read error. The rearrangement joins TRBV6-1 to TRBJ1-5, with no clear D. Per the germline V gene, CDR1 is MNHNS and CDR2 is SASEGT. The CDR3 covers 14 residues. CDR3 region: CASSAGVSSQPQHF. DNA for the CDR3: TGTGCCAGCAGTGCCGGGGTTAGCAGTCAGCCCCAGCATTTT.

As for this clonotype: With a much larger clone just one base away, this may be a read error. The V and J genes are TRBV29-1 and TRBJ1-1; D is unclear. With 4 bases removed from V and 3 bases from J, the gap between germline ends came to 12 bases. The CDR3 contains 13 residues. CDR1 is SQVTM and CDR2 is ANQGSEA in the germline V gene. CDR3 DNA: TGCAGCGTTGTAACGGGGAGGGACACTGAAGCTTTCTTT. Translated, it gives CSVVTGRDTEAFF.

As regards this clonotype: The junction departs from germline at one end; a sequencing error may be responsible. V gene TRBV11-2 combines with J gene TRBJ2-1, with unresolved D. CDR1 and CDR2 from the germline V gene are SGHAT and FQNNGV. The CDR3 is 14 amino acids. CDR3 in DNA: TGTGCCAGCAGCTTAAGTGGAAGCTACAATAAGCAGTTCTTC. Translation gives CASSLSGSYNKQFF.

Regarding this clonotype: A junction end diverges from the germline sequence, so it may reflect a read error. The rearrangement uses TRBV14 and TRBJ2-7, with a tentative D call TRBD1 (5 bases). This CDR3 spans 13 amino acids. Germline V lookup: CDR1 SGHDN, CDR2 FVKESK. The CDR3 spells CASSLQDTPGKYF. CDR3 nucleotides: TGTGCCAGCAGCCTACAGGACACACCCGGAAAGTATTTC.

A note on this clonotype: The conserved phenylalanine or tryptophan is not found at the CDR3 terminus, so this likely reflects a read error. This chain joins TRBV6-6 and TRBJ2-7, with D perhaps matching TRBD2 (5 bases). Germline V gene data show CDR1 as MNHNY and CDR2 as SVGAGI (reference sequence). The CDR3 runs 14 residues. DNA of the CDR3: TGTGCCAGCAGTTATTCGGGGAAATACTACGAACAGTACATC. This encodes CASSYSGKYYEQYI.

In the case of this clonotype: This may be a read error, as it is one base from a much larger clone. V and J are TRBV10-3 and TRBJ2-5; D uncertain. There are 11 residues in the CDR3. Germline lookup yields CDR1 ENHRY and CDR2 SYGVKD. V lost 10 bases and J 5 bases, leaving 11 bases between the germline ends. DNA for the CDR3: TGTGCCACGCCCGCACGGGAGACCCAGTACTTC. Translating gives CATPARETQYF.

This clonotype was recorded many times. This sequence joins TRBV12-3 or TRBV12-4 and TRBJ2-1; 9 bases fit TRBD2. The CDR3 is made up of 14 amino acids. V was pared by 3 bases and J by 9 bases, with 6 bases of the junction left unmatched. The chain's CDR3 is CASSFLAGVSEQFF. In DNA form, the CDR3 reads TGTGCCAGCAGTTTCTTAGCGGGAGTAAGTGAGCAGTTCTTC.

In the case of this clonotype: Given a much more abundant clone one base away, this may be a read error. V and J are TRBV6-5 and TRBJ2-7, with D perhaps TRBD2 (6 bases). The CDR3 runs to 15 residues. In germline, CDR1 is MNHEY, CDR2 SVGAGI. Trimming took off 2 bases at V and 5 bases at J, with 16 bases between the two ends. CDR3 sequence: CASSYPRLTGDEQYF. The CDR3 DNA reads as TGTGCCAGCAGTTACCCTCGGCTAACGGGAGACGAGCAGTACTTC.

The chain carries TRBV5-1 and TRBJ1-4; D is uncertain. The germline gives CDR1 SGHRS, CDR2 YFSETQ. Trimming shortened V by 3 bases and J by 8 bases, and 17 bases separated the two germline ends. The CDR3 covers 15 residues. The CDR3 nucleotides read TGCGCCAGCAGCTCACGGGCCTCTCGGGAAGAAAAACTGTTTTTT. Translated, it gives CASSSRASREEKLFF. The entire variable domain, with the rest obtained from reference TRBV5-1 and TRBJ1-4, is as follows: KAGVTQTPRYLIKTRGQQVTLSCSPISGHRSVSWYQQTPGQGLQFLFEYFSETQRNKGNFPGRFSGRQFSNSRSEMNVSTLELGDSALYLCASSSRASREEKLFFGSGTQLSVL.

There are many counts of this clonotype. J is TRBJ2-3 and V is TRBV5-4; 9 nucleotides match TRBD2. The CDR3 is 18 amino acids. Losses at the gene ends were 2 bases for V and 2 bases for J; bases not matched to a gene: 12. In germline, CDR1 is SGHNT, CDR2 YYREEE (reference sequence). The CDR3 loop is CASSFGAGGGIATDTQYF. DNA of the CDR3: TGTGCCAGCAGCTTCGGAGCGGGAGGAGGGATAGCCACAGATACGCAGTATTTT. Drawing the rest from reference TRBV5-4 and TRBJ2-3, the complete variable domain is ETGVTQSPTHLIKTRGQQVTLRCSSQSGHNTVSWYQQALGQGPQFIFQYYREEENGRGNFPPRFSGLQFPNYSSELNVNALELDDSALYLCASSFGAGGGIATDTQYFGPGTRLTVL.

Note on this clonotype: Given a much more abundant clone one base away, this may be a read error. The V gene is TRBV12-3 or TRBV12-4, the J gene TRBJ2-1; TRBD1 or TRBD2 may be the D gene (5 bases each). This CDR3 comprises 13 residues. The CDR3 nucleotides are TGTGCCAGAAGTTCGGGACCTTACAATGAGCAGTTCTTC. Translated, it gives CARSSGPYNEQFF.

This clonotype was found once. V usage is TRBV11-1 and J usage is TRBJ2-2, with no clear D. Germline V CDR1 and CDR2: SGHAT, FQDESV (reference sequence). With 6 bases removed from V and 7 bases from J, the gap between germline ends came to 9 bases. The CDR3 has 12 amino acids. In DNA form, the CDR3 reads TGTGCCAGCAGTGGGCTGTACGGGGAGCTGTTTTTT. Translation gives CASSGLYGELFF.

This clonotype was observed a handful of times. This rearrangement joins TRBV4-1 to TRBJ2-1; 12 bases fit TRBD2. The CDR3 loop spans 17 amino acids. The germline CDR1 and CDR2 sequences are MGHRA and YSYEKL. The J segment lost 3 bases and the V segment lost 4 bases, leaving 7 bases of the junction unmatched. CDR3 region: CASSRGGLAGFYNEQFF. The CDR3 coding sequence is TGCGCCAGCAGCCGAGGGGGACTAGCGGGTTTCTACAATGAGCAGTTCTTC.

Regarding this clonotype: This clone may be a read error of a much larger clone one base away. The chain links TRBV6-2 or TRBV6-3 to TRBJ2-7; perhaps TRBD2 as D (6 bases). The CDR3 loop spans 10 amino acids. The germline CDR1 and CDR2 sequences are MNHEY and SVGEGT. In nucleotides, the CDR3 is TGTGTCAGCACAATACTAGCCCAGTACTTC. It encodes CVSTILAQYF.

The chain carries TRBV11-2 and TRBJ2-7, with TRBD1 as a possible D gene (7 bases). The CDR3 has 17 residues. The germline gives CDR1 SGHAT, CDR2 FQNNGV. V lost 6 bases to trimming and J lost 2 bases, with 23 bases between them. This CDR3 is CASSISGGGSWAYEQYF. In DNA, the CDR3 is TGTGCCAGCAGTATCTCAGGAGGGGGCTCTTGGGCCTACGAGCAGTACTTC.

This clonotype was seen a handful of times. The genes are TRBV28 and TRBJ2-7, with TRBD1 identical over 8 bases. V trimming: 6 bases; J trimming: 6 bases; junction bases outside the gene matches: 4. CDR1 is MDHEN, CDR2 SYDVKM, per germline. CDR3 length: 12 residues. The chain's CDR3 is CASRTQGVEQYF. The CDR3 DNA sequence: TGTGCCAGCAGGACACAGGGGGTCGAGCAGTACTTC.